These 6 T cell receptor beta chains originate from one sample sequenced in a study of CD8+CD57+ T cells in acquired aplastic anemia. Before being chosen for sequencing, patients had shown CD8+CD57+ cell expansion by flow cytometry. The study profiled TCR beta VDJ and CDR3 using genomic DNA as template. TCRdb re-called the reads with MiXCR, one entry per CDR3 protein. In the table there are some 170,000 distinct CDR3 sequences, 40% to 50% of which are singletons. The specimen sequenced was sorted CD4+, CD8+, or CD8+CD57+ T cells (not recorded which) from PBMCs. These receptors were obtained from a human donor with aplastic anemia.

The rearrangement links TRBV20-1 to TRBJ2-1; 16 positions agree with TRBD2. With V trimmed by 6 bases and J by 7 bases, 12 bases remained unmatched. The CDR3 runs to 17 residues. CDR1 and CDR2 from the germline V gene are DFQATT and SNEGSKA (reference sequence). For the CDR3, the DNA is TGCAGTGCAGCTGACAGGGGACTAGCGGGGGGGCTAAATGAGCAGTTCTTC. Its protein product is CSAADRGLAGGLNEQFF.

This rearrangement joins TRBV7-8 to TRBJ1-1; D is uncertain. The CDR3 covers 14 residues. V shed 0 bases and J shed 1 base, with 6 bases lying between them. Germline assignment: CDR1 SGHVS and CDR2 FQNEAQ. In nucleotides, the CDR3 is TGTGCCAGCAGCTTAGCCTGGGGGAACACTGAAGCTTTCTTT. This gives the protein CASSLAWGNTEAFF.

The chain has TRBV2 and TRBJ1-5; D is possibly TRBD1 (5 bases). The CDR3 is 13 residues long. In germline, CDR1 is SNHLY, CDR2 FYNNEI. Trimming took off 6 bases at V and 7 bases at J, with 13 bases between the two ends. For the CDR3, the DNA is TGTGCCAGCAGGGGGGAGGGGAACCAGCCCCAGCATTTT. Its translation is CASRGEGNQPQHF.

This clonotype was seen at least ten times. The chain is built from TRBV7-6 and TRBJ2-1; 9 bases align to TRBD1. CDR1 is SGHVS, CDR2 FNYEAQ, per germline. The ends lost 2 bases at V and 3 bases at J; junction bases unmatched: 8. The CDR3 contains 17 residues. CDR3: CASSLTTGGKSYNEQFF. In nucleotides, the CDR3 is TGTGCCAGCAGCTTAACTACAGGGGGCAAAAGCTACAATGAGCAGTTCTTC.

As regards this clonotype: One base away lies a much larger clone, so this may be a sequencing read error. The rearrangement uses TRBV6-1 and TRBJ1-1; 10 positions agree with TRBD1. CDR1 and CDR2 (germline): MNHNS, SASEGT. This CDR3 is 15 amino acids long. The CDR3 loop is CASSLTGGMNAEAFF. Written as DNA, the CDR3 is TGTGCCAGCAGCCTGACAGGGGGCATGAACGCTGAAGCTTTCTTT.

The J gene is TRBJ1-6, the V gene TRBV10-1; no clear D. V lost 4 bases, J lost 7 bases, and 11 bases lay in between. Germline V lookup: CDR1 WNHNN, CDR2 SYGVQD (reference sequence). The CDR3 contains 14 residues. The CDR3 region is CASSAYSMNSPLHF. CDR3 bases: TGCGCCAGCAGTGCGTACAGCATGAATTCACCCCTCCACTTT.